These T cell receptor beta chains were read from a single sample in a study of cytomegalovirus exposure and HLA in healthy donors. Generated by immunoSEQ multiplex PCR, the TCRdb table keeps only in-frame clones and is missing some. The repertoire holds approximately 81,000 clones, with approximately 81% as singletons. Sequencing was performed on PBMCs. The receptors were gathered from a woman between 45 and 65 years old in good health and CMV-seropositive. Each CDR3 is given with its conserved first and last residue. A D gene is named only where the DNA matches it firmly. Where a row states a size, it is once, few, many or the class of an expanded clone; other rows omit it.

d_gene,j_gene,v_gene,abundance,CDR3aa,CDR3nt
TRBD2,TRBJ2-7,TRBV5-1,once,CASSFSGSSYEQYF,TGCGCCAGCAGCTTTAGCGGGAGCTCCTACGAGCAGTACTTC
TRBD1,TRBJ1-1,TRBV5-1,few,CASRKTGGQNTEAFF,TGCGCCAGCCGTAAGACAGGGGGCCAGAACACTGAAGCTTTCTTT
TRBD2,TRBJ2-5,TRBV2,medium-sized,CASKARQREGRETQYF,TGTGCCAGCAAGGCCCGCCAGCGGGAGGGCCGGGAGACCCAGTACTTC
NA,TRBJ1-1,TRBV19,NA,CASRYGTEAFF,TGTGCCAGTAGATACGGCACTGAAGCTTTCTTT
TRBD2,TRBJ2-3,TRBV2,once,CASSDTGGNTDTQYF,TGTGCCAGCAGTGACACGGGAGGTAACACAGATACGCAGTATTTT
NA,TRBJ2-1,TRBV5-1,NA,CASRPNYNEQFF,TGCGCCAGCAGACCTAATTACAATGAGCAGTTCTTC
TRBD1,TRBJ2-1,TRBV7-9,NA,CASSRKGTVANWKQFF,TGTGCCAGCAGCCGCAAAGGGACAGTCGCAAACTGGAAGCAGTTCTTC
TRBD1,TRBJ1-2,TRBV7-8,NA,CASSLYRGPSNYGYTF,TGTGCCAGCAGCTTATACAGGGGGCCCTCTAACTATGGCTACACCTTC
TRBD2,TRBJ2-1,TRBV6-4,NA,CASSEKAGAYNEQFF,TGTGCCAGCAGTGAAAAAGCGGGAGCCTACAATGAGCAGTTCTTC
NA,TRBJ2-5,TRBV12-5,NA,CASGNPPIETQYF,TGTGCTAGTGGTAATCCCCCTATCGAGACCCAGTACTTC
TRBD2,TRBJ2-7,TRBV6-1,NA,CASSEALKRDSYEQYF,TGTGCCAGCAGTGAAGCGCTGAAGCGGGACTCCTACGAGCAGTACTTC
TRBD1,TRBJ1-1,TRBV2,NA,CASNQGAGEAFF,TGTGCCAGCAACCAGGGGGCTGGTGAAGCTTTCTTT
NA,TRBJ2-7,TRBV6-5,NA,CASSPWRESYEQYF,TGTGCCAGCAGCCCCTGGCGGGAATCCTACGAGCAGTACTTC
NA,TRBJ2-3,TRBV6-4,many,CASSESAAGADTQYF,TGTGCCAGCAGTGAGTCAGCGGCGGGTGCAGATACGCAGTATTTT
NA,TRBJ1-2,TRBV19,once,CASSIGTSLNYGYTF,TGTGCCAGTAGTATTGGGACAAGTCTTAACTATGGCTACACCTTC
NA,TRBJ1-3,TRBV5-1,NA,CASSLGDYGNTIYF,TGCGCCAGCAGCTTAGGGGACTACGGAAACACCATATATTTT
TRBD1,TRBJ1-2,TRBV7-8,NA,CASSSGQLYGYTF,TGTGCCAGCAGCTCGGGACAGCTCTATGGCTACACCTTC
TRBD2,TRBJ2-3,TRBV10-3,NA,CAISGGGVSGPDTQYF,TGTGCCATCAGTGGCGGGGGGGTTAGCGGACCAGATACGCAGTATTTT
TRBD1,TRBJ2-7,TRBV4-1,once,CASSQPGQGTYEQYF,TGCGCCAGCAGCCAGCCGGGACAGGGAACCTACGAGCAGTACTTC
TRBD1,TRBJ1-2,TRBV2,NA,CASSGQGGANYGYTF,TGTGCCAGCTCGGGACAGGGAGGGGCTAACTATGGCTACACCTTC
NA,TRBJ1-1,TRBV11-2,NA,CASSSPGRLNTEAFF,TGTGCCAGCAGCTCCCCGGGGAGGCTAAACACTGAAGCTTTCTTT
NA,TRBJ1-5,TRBV2,few,CASSSDRNQPQHF,TGTGCCAGCAGCTCCGACAGAAATCAGCCCCAGCATTTT
TRBD1,TRBJ2-7,TRBV5-1,once,CASSLAGTGAYEQYF,TGCGCCAGCAGCTTGGCCGGGACAGGGGCCTACGAGCAGTACTTC
NA,TRBJ1-2,TRBV7-8,once,CASSLRTSGGYTF,TGTGCCAGCAGCTTAAGGACCAGCGGGGGCTACACCTTC
NA,TRBJ2-1,TRBV11-3,NA,CASSLDVGRMAYNEQFF,TGTGCCAGCAGCTTAGACGTGGGGAGGATGGCCTACAATGAGCAGTTCTTC
NA,TRBJ2-7,TRBV7-2,NA,CASSATTGTIGSRYEQYF,TGTGCCAGCAGCGCCACCACCGGGACAATAGGAAGCCGCTACGAGCAGTACTTC
TRBD1,TRBJ1-1,TRBV5-1,NA,CASSKGQGADTEAFF,TGCGCCAGCAGCAAAGGACAGGGGGCGGACACTGAAGCTTTCTTT
TRBD2,TRBJ2-7,TRBV6-1,NA,CASSEAGTRYPEQYF,TGTGCCAGCAGTGAAGCGGGGACTAGGTACCCAGAGCAGTACTTC
TRBD1,TRBJ1-2,TRBV11-1,few,CASSLAGQGEGYTF,TGTGCCAGCAGCTTAGCGGGACAGGGTGAAGGCTACACCTTC
NA,TRBJ2-2,TRBV30,few,CAWSVLGSGTGELFF,TGTGCCTGGAGTGTACTGGGGAGCGGTACCGGGGAGCTGTTTTTT
NA,TRBJ2-5,TRBV9,once,CASSVGGGSQGETQYF,TGTGCCAGCAGCGTAGGGGGGGGCTCTCAGGGAGAGACCCAGTACTTC
NA,TRBJ1-1,TRBV27,NA,CASRPVGERYRGTEAFF,TGTGCCAGCAGACCCGTGGGAGAACGGTACCGTGGCACTGAAGCTTTCTTT